The TCR beta chain under discussion was sequenced for a study of blood T cell repertoires in COVID-19. Study-wide context: The United States, Italy and Spain were the sources of the acute and convalescent COVID-19 samples.

The CDR3 spans 16 residues. The germline gives CDR1 MDHEN, CDR2 SYDVKM. V lost 3 bases, J lost 6 bases, and 12 bases stayed unmatched. Among Cohort 3 donors, those recovered had two negative PCRs, clearance, or symptom resolution. TCRdb's table, derived via immunoSEQ multiplex PCR, lists solely in-frame clones and lacks some. The repertoire holds 200,000 or so clones, about 86% seen once, with over 6.5% in the top ten. The chain uses TRBV28 and TRBJ2-7, with TRBD2 matching over 9 bases. The TCR comes from a middle-aged man who had recovered from COVID-19. The specimen sequenced was PBMCs or T cells enriched from blood (not recorded which). For the CDR3, the DNA is TGTGCCAGCAGTTTCGATAAGGCTAGCGGGGCCGGCGAGCAGTACTTC. This gives the protein CASSFDKASGAGEQYF.